The sequence of this TCR beta chain was determined in a study of CD8 T cells in ankylosing spondylitis. The study's findings and limits: In ankylosing spondylitis blood, a motif of about eight highly homologous TCR beta variants appeared characteristic. Reported data indicate significant enrichment of disease-linked clones within matched ankylosing spondylitis synovial fluid. Several of the motif variants were reported before in synovial fluid and blood from reactive arthritis.

MiXCR, applied by TCRdb to the 5' RACE reads, yields one record per CDR3 protein. The sample lists 200,000 to 300,000 distinct CDR3 sequences; 20% to 30% were seen once. Germline trimming cut 7 bases from V and 1 base from J; bases unmatched to any gene: 1. Germline V gene sequence: CDR1 MGHDK, CDR2 SYGVNS. The CDR3 loop spans 13 amino acids. This clonotype was detected a few times. Antigen unknown. The V and J genes are TRBV25-1 and TRBJ2-3; 8 bases align to TRBD2. The sequenced sample consisted of blood, either unsorted or a sorted T cell fraction (not recorded which). This clonotype originated in a male donor with ankylosing spondylitis or in good health (not recorded which). CDR3 residues: CASTLAGTDTQYF. In DNA form, the CDR3 reads TGTGCCAGCACACTAGCGGGCACAGATACGCAGTATTTT.